One T cell receptor (beta chain) is described in this entry. The data were taken from a study of shared clonotypes between healthy human individuals. Profiled with immunoSEQ multiplex PCR; TCRdb holds only in-frame clones, not every one. The profile covers just over 2,000,000 clones, with 85% to 95% appearing a single time and roughly 0.13% taken by the ten largest. Sequencing used naive CD4+ T cells sorted from blood. Indicated subset: CD45RA+ positively selected. The receptor's source is a man aged 18 to 29 in good health.

In nucleotides, the CDR3 is TGTGCCAGCAGTTATTCTTTCAGCGGGGGTGGTACTGAGCAGTTCTTC. As protein: CASSYSFSGGGTEQFF. The genes are TRBV6-5 and TRBJ2-1; 8 nucleotides agree with TRBD2. V dropped 3 bases and J dropped 9; count of bases not matched to a gene: 13. Looked up from germline, CDR1 is MNHEY and CDR2 is SVGAGI. There are 16 residues in the CDR3.